This T cell receptor beta chain stems from a study of shared clonotypes between healthy human individuals. Original processing methods: Junction-only sequences without quality scores came from ImmunoSEQ, so filtering differed. Profiling relied on immunoSEQ multiplex PCR, and the TCRdb table lists in-frame clones only, not all of them. For V, J and clone size, that table is used; D and trimming come from the DNA. This sample has 980,000 or so clones, with 76% found just once. V was trimmed by 6 bases and J by 2 bases, leaving 10 bases between them. The germline gives CDR1 SNHLY, CDR2 FYNNEI. CDR3 length equals 13 residues. Study-wide results and limits: Non-shared clonotypes displayed generation probabilities falling below those of clonotypes present in all four donors. Inspection by rarefaction showed sorted-subset sequencing to be incomplete despite large depth.

Concerning this clone itself: Its specificity is unknown.

The material sequenced was memory CD4+ T cells sorted from blood. The subset: CD45RA-negative fraction. V usage is TRBV2 and J usage is TRBJ1-2; TRBD1 might be the D (6 bases). The TCR sequence derives from a man between 18 and 29 years old in good health. The CDR3 DNA is TGTGCCAGCAGAAGACAGGAGAACTATGGCTACACCTTC. Protein product: CASRRQENYGYTF.